The 22 T cell receptor beta chains reported below all come from one sample, sequenced in a study of T cells in Graves' hyperthyroidism and ophthalmopathy. TCR beta CDR3 regions were amplified from RNA transcripts. TCR CDR3 underwent first-round RT-PCR with the HTBI primer set. TCRdb used MiXCR to reprocess the multiplex PCR reads, holding one entry per CDR3 protein. The sample shows nearly 750,000 distinct CDR3 sequences, just over 35% of them seen only once. Sequenced material: blood. Source of these receptors: a woman between 40 and 55 years old with Graves' hyperthyroidism.

This clonotype was counted at least ten times. This chain links TRBV6-1 with TRBJ2-7; 11 bases line up with TRBD2. The CDR3 has 15 amino acids. Germline loops: CDR1 MNHNS, CDR2 SASEGT. V gave up 4 bases and J gave up 1 base; unmatched junction bases: 3. The CDR3 DNA reads TGTGCCAGCAGTGGTGGACTAGCGGGTTCCTACGAGCAGTACTTC. Amino acid sequence: CASSGGLAGSYEQYF.

This clonotype was observed many times. The chain uses TRBV12-3 or TRBV12-4 and TRBJ1-5; D unresolved. V lost 2 bases to trimming and J lost 5 bases, with 4 bases between them. This CDR3 is 12 amino acids long. This CDR3 reads CASSLSDQPQHF. Here the CDR3 DNA reads TGTGCCAGCAGTTTATCGGATCAGCCCCAGCATTTT.

This sequence joins TRBV4-3 and TRBJ1-2; 7 bases fit TRBD1. This CDR3 has 14 residues. The V gene end was trimmed by 7 bases and the J gene end by 4 bases; junction bases not matched to a gene: 9. Germline assignment: CDR1 LGHNA and CDR2 YSLEER. The CDR3 region is CASTPGGRSYGYTF. The DNA of the CDR3 is TGCGCCAGCACCCCAGGGGGGAGGAGCTATGGCTACACCTTC.

This clonotype appeared a single time. This chain links TRBV6-5 with TRBJ1-5; D unclear. The CDR3 loop spans 15 amino acids. The V and J ends lost 5 bases and 0 bases respectively, with 11 bases between them. The germline V gene encodes CDR1 MNHEY and CDR2 SVGAGI. CDR3 in amino acids: CASSQPGISNQPQHF. CDR3 bases: TGTGCCAGCAGTCAGCCGGGAATTAGCAATCAGCCCCAGCATTTT.

A few counts support this clonotype. This sequence joins TRBV6-5 and TRBJ1-3; D gene uncertain. Germline CDR1 MNHEY, CDR2 SVGAGI. The CDR3 spans 16 residues. The V end lost 5 bases, the J end lost 7 bases, and 21 bases lay between the germline ends. CDR3 sequence (DNA): TGTGCCAGCAGTGGCCAGTTAGAGAGGCTCGGGAACACCATATATTTT. Amino acid sequence: CASSGQLERLGNTIYF.

J is TRBJ1-3 and V is TRBV2, with 8 nucleotides matching TRBD1. CDR1 SNHLY and CDR2 FYNNEI come from the germline V gene. The length of the CDR3 is 15 residues. The J segment lost 8 bases and the V segment lost 5 bases, leaving 11 bases of the junction unmatched. CDR3 in amino acids: CASSPGTGRGYTIYF. The CDR3 DNA is TGTGCCAGCAGTCCCGGGACAGGACGGGGCTACACCATATATTTT.

The V and J genes are TRBV28 and TRBJ2-7, with 12 nucleotides matching TRBD1. From germline, CDR1 is MDHEN and CDR2 SYDVKM. The CDR3 runs to 14 residues. Trimming at V came to 4 bases and at J to 5 bases, leaving 3 bases not matched to a gene. The CDR3 coding sequence is TGTGCCAGCAGTTACCGGGACAGGGGGCACGAGCAGTACTTC. It translates to CASSYRDRGHEQYF.

The chain employs TRBV29-1 and TRBJ2-3, with 9 positions matching TRBD1. CDR3 size: 16 residues. Germline values: CDR1 SQVTM, CDR2 ANQGSEA. Trimming cost V 3 bases and J 1 base; bases outside gene matches: 8. The CDR3 DNA reads as TGCAGCGTTGAGGGGATCAGGACAGGGGGCACAGATACGCAGTATTTT. It encodes CSVEGIRTGGTDTQYF.

This chain connects TRBV7-9 to TRBJ2-7, with a possible D match to TRBD1 (5 bases). The CDR3 is 14 amino acids. Trimming pared 5 bases from V and 6 bases from J, leaving 17 bases between. CDR1 is SEHNR, CDR2 FQNEAQ, per germline (reference sequence). CDR3 sequence: CASSQGKGRGEQYF. The CDR3 coding sequence is TGTGCCAGCAGCCAAGGGAAGGGTAGGGGCGAGCAGTACTTC. Full variable domain (missing parts from reference TRBV7-9 and TRBJ2-7): DTGVSQNPRHKITKRGQNVTFRCDPISEHNRLYWYRQTLGQGPEFLTYFQNEAQLEKSRLLSDRFSAERPKGSFSTLEIQRTEQGDSAMYLCASSQGKGRGEQYFGPGTRLTVT.

This clonotype was detected many times. The chain uses TRBV7-9 and TRBJ1-6; weak D call: TRBD1 (6 bases). Germline values: CDR1 SEHNR, CDR2 FQNEAQ (reference sequence). The length of the CDR3 is 15 residues. The ends were cut back, 2 bases at V and 7 bases at J, with 12 bases in the middle. Here the CDR3 reads CASSLQTGGNSPLHF. CDR3 in DNA: TGTGCCAGCAGCTTACAGACAGGAGGCAATTCACCCCTCCACTTT.

The chain carries TRBV4-1 and TRBJ1-2; D remains ambiguous. This CDR3 comprises 14 residues. Germline V gene sequence: CDR1 MGHRA, CDR2 YSYEKL. V was pared by 0 bases and J by 4 bases, with 9 bases between. As DNA, the CDR3 is TGCGCCAGCAGCCAAGATCGTCAAACCTATGGCTACACCTTC. This codes for CASSQDRQTYGYTF.

In its sample, this clonotype was seen a few times. The DNA for the CDR3 is TGCAGTGCTAGTGGGGAAGCGGGGAAAGAGACCCAGTACTTC. This codes for CSASGEAGKETQYF. The V and J genes are TRBV20-1 and TRBJ2-5; TRBD2 matches at 7 bases. CDR3 size: 14 residues. Per germline, CDR1 DFQATT and CDR2 SNEGSKA (reference sequence). The V gene end was trimmed by 3 bases and the J gene end by 3 bases; junction bases not matched to a gene: 7.

This clonotype was counted at least ten times. The V gene is TRBV7-2, the J gene TRBJ1-2, with D maybe TRBD1 (6 bases). Between the trimmed V and J ends, which lost 3 bases and 0 bases, there was a span of 8 bases. Germline CDR1 and CDR2: SGHTA and FQGNSA. The CDR3 runs to 14 residues. The CDR3 loop is CASSFWTANYGYTF. CDR3 nucleotides: TGTGCCAGCAGCTTCTGGACAGCTAACTATGGCTACACCTTC.

This clonotype was counted a single time. This chain uses TRBV12-3 or TRBV12-4 with TRBJ1-5; the D gene is possibly TRBD1 (6 bases). The V end lost 4 bases, the J end lost 1 base, and 14 bases lay between the germline ends. The CDR3 loop spans 16 amino acids. CDR3 protein: CASSWGGGISNQPQHF. The CDR3 nucleotides read TGTGCCAGCAGTTGGGGAGGGGGTATAAGCAATCAGCCCCAGCATTTT.

V is TRBV9 and J is TRBJ1-1, with D perhaps TRBD1 (6 bases). Germline values: CDR1 SGDLS, CDR2 YYNGEE. The CDR3 is 15 amino acids. Trimming took off 4 bases at V and 1 base at J, with 14 bases between the two ends. The CDR3 is CASSLDPRGNTEAFF. CDR3 nucleotide sequence: TGTGCCAGCAGCTTGGATCCCAGGGGGAACACTGAAGCTTTCTTT.

The CDR3 DNA sequence: TGCAGTGCTAGAGGTGCGGCGGGGGGGACCTACGAGCAGTACTTC. Protein: CSARGAAGGTYEQYF. The chain combines TRBV20-1 with TRBJ2-7; TRBD2 aligns across 9 bases. V was pared by 1 base and J by 2 bases, with 6 bases of the junction left unmatched. Germline assignment: CDR1 DFQATT and CDR2 SNEGSKA (reference sequence). CDR3 length equals 15 residues.

This clonotype was recorded many times. CDR3 nucleotides: TGTGCCAGCAGCTTGGATGGGGCGTTTGGCTACACCTTC. Translated, it gives CASSLDGAFGYTF. The rearrangement uses TRBV5-8 and TRBJ1-2, with D perhaps TRBD1 (5 bases). Germline V gene lookup returns CDR1 SGHTS and CDR2 YDEGEE. CDR3 size: 13 residues. V lost 0 bases to trimming and J lost 7 bases, with 10 bases between them.

The chain combines TRBV10-1 with TRBJ1-2; 7 bases fit TRBD1. Germline V gene lookup returns CDR1 WNHNN and CDR2 SYGVQD (reference sequence). The CDR3 totals 17 residues. The trim removed 1 base at V and 8 bases at J, leaving 16 bases unmatched. The CDR3 coding sequence is TGCGCCAGCAGTGAGTTTAAAGGGACAGACACTCGGCAGGGCTACACCTTC. Amino acids: CASSEFKGTDTRQGYTF.

The chain couples TRBV19 to TRBJ1-1, with a tentative D call TRBD1 (5 bases). Trimming pared 7 bases from V and 0 bases from J, leaving 18 bases between. There are 16 residues in the CDR3. Per the germline V gene, CDR1 is LNHDA and CDR2 is SQIVND (reference sequence). The CDR3 reads CASTPQRGLMNTEAFF. The DNA for the CDR3 is TGTGCCAGTACCCCACAGAGGGGCCTGATGAACACTGAAGCTTTCTTT.

This clonotype was seen ten or more times. This chain uses TRBV9 with TRBJ1-5; TRBD1 aligns across 7 bases. The V segment lost 0 bases and the J segment 0 bases; nucleotides outside the gene matches: 6. The CDR3 consists of 17 residues. The V gene's germline CDR1 is SGDLS and CDR2 YYNGEE. This CDR3 reads CASSVGPGQISNQPQHF. Here the CDR3 DNA reads TGTGCCAGCAGCGTAGGTCCGGGACAGATTAGCAATCAGCCCCAGCATTTT.

The chain is built from TRBV24-1 and TRBJ2-5; TRBD2 aligns across 8 bases. V lost 9 bases, J lost 2 bases, and 4 bases stayed unmatched. Germline lookup yields CDR1 KGHDR and CDR2 SFDVKD. The CDR3 is 13 amino acids. CDR3 amino acids: CATAPSGQETQYF. The DNA for the CDR3 is TGTGCCACCGCGCCTAGCGGGCAAGAGACCCAGTACTTC.

This chain joins TRBV5-4 and TRBJ2-5; maybe TRBD2 (7 bases). V gave up 4 bases and J gave up 5 bases, with 15 bases separating them. The CDR3 runs 14 residues. The germline CDR1 and CDR2 sequences are SGHNT and YYREEE (reference sequence). The CDR3 region has the DNA TGTGCCAGCAGCCAAGGTAGGGGGGGGGAGACCCAGTACTTC. Residues: CASSQGRGGETQYF. The whole variable domain, remainder taken from reference TRBV5-4 and TRBJ2-5, is ETGVTQSPTHLIKTRGQQVTLRCSSQSGHNTVSWYQQALGQGPQFIFQYYREEENGRGNFPPRFSGLQFPNYSSELNVNALELDDSALYLCASSQGRGGETQYFGPGTRLLVL.